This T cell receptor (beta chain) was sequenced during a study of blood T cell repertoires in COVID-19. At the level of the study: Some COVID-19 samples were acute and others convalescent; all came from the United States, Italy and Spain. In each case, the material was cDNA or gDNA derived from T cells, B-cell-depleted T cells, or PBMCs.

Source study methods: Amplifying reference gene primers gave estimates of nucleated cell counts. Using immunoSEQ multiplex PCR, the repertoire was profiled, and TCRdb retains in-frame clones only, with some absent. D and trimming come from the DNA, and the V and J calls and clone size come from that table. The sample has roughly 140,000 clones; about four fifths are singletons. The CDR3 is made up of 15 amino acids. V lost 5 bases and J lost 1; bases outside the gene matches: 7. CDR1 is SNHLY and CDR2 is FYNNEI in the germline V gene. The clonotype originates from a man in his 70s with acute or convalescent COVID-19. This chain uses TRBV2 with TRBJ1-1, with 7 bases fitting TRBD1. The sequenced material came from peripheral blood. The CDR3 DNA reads TGTGCCAGCAGTCCACCGGGACAGAAGAACACTGAAGCTTTCTTT. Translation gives CASSPPGQKNTEAFF. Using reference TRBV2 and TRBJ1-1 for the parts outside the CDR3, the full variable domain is EPEVTQTPSHQVTQMGQEVILRCVPISNHLYFYWYRQILGQKVEFLVSFYNNEISEKSEIFDDQFSVERPDGSNFTLKIRSTKLEDSAMYFCASSPPGQKNTEAFFGQGTRLTVV.